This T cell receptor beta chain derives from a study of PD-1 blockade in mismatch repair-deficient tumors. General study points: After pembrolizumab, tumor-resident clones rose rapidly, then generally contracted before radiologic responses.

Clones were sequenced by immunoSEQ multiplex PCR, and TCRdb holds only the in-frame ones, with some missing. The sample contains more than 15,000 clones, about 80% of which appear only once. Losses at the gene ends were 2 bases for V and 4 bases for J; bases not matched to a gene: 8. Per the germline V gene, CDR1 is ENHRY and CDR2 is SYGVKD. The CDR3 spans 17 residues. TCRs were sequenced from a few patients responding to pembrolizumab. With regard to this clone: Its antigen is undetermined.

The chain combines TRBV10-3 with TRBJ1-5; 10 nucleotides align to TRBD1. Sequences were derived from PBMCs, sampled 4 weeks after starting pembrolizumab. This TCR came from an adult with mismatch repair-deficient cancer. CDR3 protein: CAISEGLRTGGNQPQHF. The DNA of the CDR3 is TGTGCCATCAGTGAGGGACTGCGGACAGGGGGTAATCAGCCCCAGCATTTT.